This entry lists 2 T cell receptor beta chains sequenced from one sample in a study of T cell responses to AZD1222 COVID-19 vaccine. TCRdb's table, derived via immunoSEQ multiplex PCR, lists solely in-frame clones and lacks some. The sample consists of approximately 160,000 clones, just over 90% of them appearing once. The sample consisted of peripheral blood, taken on day 0 of AZD1222 vaccination. Receptors originate from an adult in good health.

V and J are TRBV30 and TRBJ2-7; 8 bases fit TRBD1. J gave up 3 bases and V 2 bases, and 3 bases lay outside the gene matches. This CDR3 contains 13 residues. The germline gives CDR1 GTSNPN, CDR2 SVGIG (reference sequence). The CDR3 DNA reads TGTGCCTGGAGTTCAGGGGGCAGCTACGAGCAGTACTTC. The encoded protein is CAWSSGGSYEQYF.

This chain links TRBV3-1 (or the pseudogene TRBV3-2) with TRBJ2-7; 9 bases agree with TRBD1. V shed 1 base, J shed 3 bases, and the junction held 7 bases outside the gene matches. The CDR3 loop spans 16 amino acids. Germline V gene sequence: CDR1 LGHDT, CDR2 YNNKEL (reference sequence). CDR3: CASSQAQGASFYEQYF. CDR3 DNA sequence: TGTGCCAGCAGCCAAGCACAGGGGGCTAGTTTCTACGAGCAGTACTTC.